Given below is one T cell receptor (beta chain) in context. The antigen is not known. This entry is derived from a study of T cells in narcolepsy. Study in general: Patients with NT1 or NT2 and healthy control donors were enrolled. Study outcomes and limitations: Same-patient CSF and blood CD4+ T cell clonotypes included HCRT-specific and TRIB2-specific autoreactive ones. Some memory CD4+ repertoires had no autoreactive clone sequences.

TCRdb's table, derived via immunoSEQ multiplex PCR, lists solely in-frame clones and lacks some. The repertoire has 30,000 to 35,000 clones, more than 70% of them found once; the top ten carry more than 1%. The clonotype originates from a human donor in good health. Sequencing used memory (CD45RA-) CD4+ T cells from blood.

The CDR3 is CASSPTGGGDEKLFF. In DNA form, the CDR3 reads TGCGCCAGCAGCCCGACAGGGGGCGGTGACGAAAAACTGTTTTTT. The V gene is TRBV4-1, the J gene TRBJ1-4; 10 nucleotides line up with TRBD1. This CDR3 comprises 15 residues. V lost 4 bases and J lost 8; bases outside the gene matches: 7. The V gene's germline CDR1 is MGHRA and CDR2 YSYEKL.